The text below deals with one T cell receptor beta chain. The target antigen is unknown. Germline CDR1 and CDR2: ENHRY and SYGVKD. V lost 4 bases and J lost 8; bases outside the gene matches: 8. There are 15 residues in the CDR3. TCRdb re-analysed the RT-PCR reads in MiXCR, keeping a single row per CDR3 protein. The sample contains 530,000 or so distinct CDR3 sequences, about 15% of which appear only once. This sample was taken from a study of response to subunit inactivated influenza vaccine. Study outcomes and limitations: The study's authors posited that every seasonal influenza vaccination enlists few new T cells.

The origin of this receptor is a man aged 50 or older who received an inactivated influenza vaccine. This chain uses TRBV10-3 with TRBJ2-1; the match to TRBD2 covers 10 bases. Sequenced here: PBMCs from blood, sampled 11 to 12 days after vaccination. The CDR3 DNA reads TGTGCCATCAGTGCTCGAAGCGGGGGGGCGTATGAGCAGTTCTTC. Amino acids: CAISARSGGAYEQFF.